Each of the 26 T cell receptor beta chains below was sequenced from the same sample in a study of T-cell memory formation after mild COVID-19. TCRdb reprocessed the 5' RACE reads with MiXCR, giving one entry per CDR3 protein. The sample lists about 300,000 distinct CDR3 sequences; just under 20% were seen once. Sample: PBMCs or a T cell subset sorted from them (not recorded which). The receptors originated from a young man who had mild COVID-19 (a few samples of this study predate the infection). Cell type and time point are not known.

This clonotype was counted only a few times. V gene TRBV9 combines with J gene TRBJ1-6; 11 nucleotides line up with TRBD1. Germline assignment: CDR1 SGDLS and CDR2 YYNGEE. Losses at the gene ends were 3 bases for V and 9 bases for J; bases not matched to a gene: 2. The CDR3 loop spans 14 amino acids. CDR3 nucleotide sequence: TGTGCCAGCAGCGACGGGACAGGGGGTTCACCCCTCCACTTT. It yields the protein CASSDGTGGSPLHF.

The sample holds many counts of this clonotype. The chain recombines TRBV6-5 with TRBJ2-3; no clear D. CDR1 MNHEY and CDR2 SVGAGI come from the germline V gene. The CDR3 is made up of 13 amino acids. Trimming left V 7 bases short and J 0 bases short, with 8 bases between. The CDR3 nucleotides are TGTGCCAGCAATGGTGGGAGCACAGATACGCAGTATTTT. It specifies CASNGGSTDTQYF.

The chain links TRBV5-1 to TRBJ1-1; tentatively, D is TRBD1 (5 bases). The CDR3 length is 16 residues. Germline V CDR1 and CDR2: SGHRS, YFSETQ. Trimming stripped 2 bases from V and 1 base from J, with 15 bases between. The CDR3 is CASSFLAGLENTEAFF. CDR3 nucleotide sequence: TGCGCCAGCAGCTTTCTGGCAGGGCTAGAGAACACTGAAGCTTTCTTT.

The sample holds a few counts of this clonotype. The chain is built from TRBV4-1 and TRBJ1-1; TRBD1 aligns across 11 bases. J lost 0 bases, V lost 1 base, and 1 base had no gene match. Germline CDR1 is MGHRA and CDR2 is YSYEKL. This CDR3 comprises 16 residues. CDR3 bases: TGCGCCAGCAGCCAAGGGGACAGGGGGTTGAACACTGAAGCTTTCTTT. Its translation: CASSQGDRGLNTEAFF.

This clonotype has more than one count but fewer than ten. The chain links TRBV28 to TRBJ2-7, with a tentative D call TRBD1 (6 bases). This CDR3 has 14 residues. Germline V gene data show CDR1 as MDHEN and CDR2 as SYDVKM. V shed 3 bases and J shed 2 bases, with 11 bases lying between them. The CDR3: CASSFPRDTYEQYV. The CDR3 bases are TGTGCCAGCAGTTTCCCGAGGGACACCTACGAGCAGTACGTC.

This clonotype was observed a handful of times. V and J are TRBV20-1 and TRBJ1-2; TRBD1 matches at 10 bases. Losses at the gene ends were 2 bases for V and 6 bases for J; bases not matched to a gene: 9. CDR1 and CDR2 (germline): DFQATT, SNEGSKA (reference sequence). The CDR3 extends over 15 amino acids. The chain's CDR3 is CSARNLGQGSNGYTF. The CDR3 coding sequence is TGCAGTGCTAGAAATTTGGGACAGGGGAGCAATGGCTACACCTTC.

The CDR3 coding sequence is TGTGCCAGCAGATGGGGTAGCGGGGGAGACCAAGAGACCCAGTACTTC. Its protein product is CASRWGSGGDQETQYF. This chain joins TRBV7-9 and TRBJ2-5, with TRBD2 matching 9 bases. Losses at the gene ends were 6 bases for V and 0 bases for J; bases not matched to a gene: 8. Per germline, CDR1 SEHNR and CDR2 FQNEAQ (reference sequence). This CDR3 contains 16 residues. The full variable domain, rest sourced from reference TRBV7-9 and TRBJ2-5, is DTGVSQNPRHKITKRGQNVTFRCDPISEHNRLYWYRQTLGQGPEFLTYFQNEAQLEKSRLLSDRFSAERPKGSFSTLEIQRTEQGDSAMYLCASRWGSGGDQETQYFGPGTRLLVL.

The chain combines TRBV7-3 with TRBJ2-3; the D gene is possibly TRBD2 (6 bases). Trimming removed 5 bases at V and 4 bases at J, with 16 bases between. CDR3 size: 15 residues. Germline CDR1 is SGHTA and CDR2 is FQGTGA. Here the CDR3 DNA reads TGTGCCAGCAGCGAAACACCGGGACTGCCAGATACGCAGTATTTT. Its protein is CASSETPGLPDTQYF.

This rearrangement joins TRBV24-1 to TRBJ1-2; possible D gene TRBD1, 6 bases. V gave up 6 bases and J gave up 8 bases, with 18 bases separating them. The CDR3 is made up of 14 amino acids. Germline lookup yields CDR1 KGHDR and CDR2 SFDVKD. The CDR3 loop is CATSLSGGEGGYTF. Written as DNA, the CDR3 is TGTGCCACCAGTCTGTCCGGGGGCGAGGGCGGCTACACCTTC.

The chain recombines TRBV29-1 with TRBJ2-1; possibly TRBD2 for D (6 bases). The CDR3 is made up of 12 amino acids. Trimming took off 8 bases at V and 7 bases at J, with 15 bases between the two ends. Germline CDR1 reads SQVTM; CDR2 reads ANQGSEA. The CDR3 sequence is CSLRFRGNEQFF. CDR3 nucleotide sequence: TGCAGCCTCAGATTCCGGGGGAATGAGCAGTTCTTC.

This sequence joins TRBV10-3 and TRBJ2-3; 8 nucleotides match TRBD2. This CDR3 has 15 residues. Unmatched junction bases numbered 11, after V lost 6 bases and J lost 6 bases. Germline V CDR1 and CDR2: ENHRY, SYGVKD. This CDR3 reads CAIRDGGAGADTQYF. CDR3 coding DNA: TGTGCCATCAGGGACGGTGGAGCGGGAGCGGATACGCAGTATTTT.

The chain joins TRBV5-1 to TRBJ2-7; 8 bases match TRBD1. Trimming took 0 bases from V and 5 from J; bases not matched to a gene: 1. CDR3 length: 13 amino acids. Germline V gene lookup returns CDR1 SGHRS and CDR2 YFSETQ. The CDR3 loop reads CASSLAGGDEQYV. The CDR3 DNA sequence: TGCGCCAGCAGCTTGGCAGGGGGCGACGAGCAGTACGTC.

This clonotype has a handful of counts. The chain carries TRBV30 and TRBJ1-2, with D possibly TRBD1 on 6 matching bases. This CDR3 is built from 14 residues. Trimming shortened V by 8 bases and J by 1 base, and 17 bases separated the two germline ends. Germline CDR1 GTSNPN, CDR2 SVGIG (reference sequence). CDR3 protein: CALPQDSFNYGYTF. The CDR3 DNA is TGTGCCCTACCCCAGGACAGCTTTAACTATGGCTACACCTTC.

This chain connects TRBV4-1 to TRBJ2-2; TRBD1 matches 11 bases. This CDR3 contains 17 residues. The trim removed 0 bases at V and 5 bases at J, leaving 5 bases unmatched. Germline CDR1 is MGHRA and CDR2 is YSYEKL. In nucleotides, the CDR3 is TGCGCCAGCAGCCAAGATTTAGGACAGGGGGCAACCGGGGAGCTGTTTTTT. Its protein is CASSQDLGQGATGELFF.

This clonotype has more than one count but fewer than ten. The chain recombines TRBV18 with TRBJ2-1; D might be TRBD1 or TRBD2, each matching 5 bases. Germline CDR1 KGHSH, CDR2 LQKENI. V was shortened by 3 bases and J by 4 bases, with 16 bases between the two germline ends. The CDR3 runs to 16 residues. The CDR3 DNA reads as TGTGCCAGCTCACCCGCCTTAGGGACCGGATACAATGAGCAGTTCTTC. It specifies CASSPALGTGYNEQFF. Full variable domain (remainder filled in from reference TRBV18 and TRBJ2-1): NAGVMQNPRHLVRRRGQEARLRCSPMKGHSHVYWYRQLPEEGLKFMVYLQKENIIDESGMPKERFSAEFPKEGPSILRIQQVVRGDSAAYFCASSPALGTGYNEQFFGPGTRLTVL.

In this sample, this clonotype turned up a few times. V usage is TRBV27 and J usage is TRBJ2-3, with unresolved D. Trimming cost V 7 bases and J 0 bases, with 11 bases left between them. CDR1 and CDR2 from the germline V gene are MNHEY and SMNVEV (reference sequence). The CDR3 sequence is 14 residues long. The CDR3 DNA reads TGTGCCAGCAATGCGGTCATAAGCACAGATACGCAGTATTTT. As protein: CASNAVISTDTQYF.

The CDR3 spells CASSLPVPTQYF. Here the CDR3 DNA reads TGTGCCAGCAGCTTGCCCGTCCCGACCCAGTACTTC. The J gene is TRBJ2-5, the V gene TRBV5-5; unclear D gene. The CDR3 length is 12 residues. With 1 base removed from V and 7 bases from J, the gap between germline ends came to 8 bases. Germline CDR1 SGHKS, CDR2 YYEKEE (reference sequence).

This clonotype was seen more than once but under ten times. The chain carries TRBV27 and TRBJ1-2; a possible D gene is TRBD1 (5 bases). V was cut by 0 bases and J by 7 bases, with 21 bases left in between. The CDR3 is 17 residues long. Germline lookup yields CDR1 MNHEY and CDR2 SMNVEV (reference sequence). In DNA, the CDR3 is TGTGCCAGCAGTTTATCACGGGGCACGTTTTCTTTTTCTGGCTACACCTTC. Its translation is CASSLSRGTFSFSGYTF.

This clonotype was observed a few times. This chain connects TRBV9 to TRBJ2-1; TRBD2 is a possible D gene (6 bases). V was trimmed by 4 bases and J by 8 bases, leaving 19 bases between them. Germline assignment: CDR1 SGDLS and CDR2 YYNGEE. CDR3 size: 15 residues. The chain's CDR3 is CASSPPLSGVDEQFF. Written as DNA, the CDR3 is TGTGCCAGCAGCCCCCCGTTATCGGGGGTGGATGAGCAGTTCTTC.

The J gene is TRBJ2-7, the V gene TRBV5-1; the D is unclear. CDR1 SGHRS and CDR2 YFSETQ come from the germline V gene. V dropped 0 bases and J dropped 2 bases, with 15 bases sitting between them. The CDR3 length is 16 residues. The DNA for the CDR3 is TGCGCCAGCAGCTTGGCCGGCTCTGCCGGTACCTACGAGCAGTACTTC. Amino acid sequence: CASSLAGSAGTYEQYF.

This clonotype was seen a few times. The CDR3 region is CASSQGVGLGFTDTQYF. DNA for the CDR3: TGCGCCAGCAGCCAGGGGGTGGGACTAGGGTTCACAGATACGCAGTATTTT. The chain recombines TRBV4-1 with TRBJ2-3, with TRBD2 matching over 8 bases. The CDR3 has 17 residues. The ends lost 3 bases at V and 2 bases at J; junction bases unmatched: 10. CDR1 and CDR2 from the germline V gene are MGHRA and YSYEKL.

A few counts support this clonotype. The genes are TRBV5-1 and TRBJ1-2, with 9 bases identical to TRBD1. This CDR3 region has 14 residues. With 4 bases clipped from V and 2 bases from J, the junction kept 3 bases outside the gene matches. Germline V gives CDR1 SGHRS, CDR2 YFSETQ. CDR3 in amino acids: CASSIGQGNYGYTF. CDR3 bases: TGCGCCAGCAGCATCGGACAGGGGAACTATGGCTACACCTTC.

A few counts support this clonotype. This chain joins TRBV18 and TRBJ1-5; D not resolved. The CDR3 extends over 14 amino acids. Germline CDR1 reads KGHSH; CDR2 reads LQKENI. V was trimmed by 2 bases and J by 2 bases, leaving 7 bases between them. CDR3 in DNA: TGTGCCAGCTCACCAATCGACGGCAATCAGCCCCAGCATTTT. This sequence encodes CASSPIDGNQPQHF.

A few counts support this clonotype. The rearrangement links TRBV5-1 to TRBJ2-7, with 9 bases that match TRBD1. Germline assignment: CDR1 SGHRS and CDR2 YFSETQ. V was pared by 3 bases and J by 5 bases, with 3 bases of the junction left unmatched. This CDR3 is 13 amino acids long. The CDR3 bases are TGCGCCAGCAGCTCACAGGGGGCGGACGAGCAGTACTTC. Amino acid sequence: CASSSQGADEQYF.

This clonotype was observed a few times. This chain connects TRBV5-1 to TRBJ2-3; D call uncertain. CDR3 length: 16 residues. Between the trimmed V and J ends, which lost 0 bases and 2 bases, there was a span of 13 bases. CDR1 is SGHRS and CDR2 is YFSETQ in the germline V gene. As DNA, the CDR3 is TGCGCCAGCAGCTTGGCGACGGCTAGGGACACAGATACGCAGTATTTT. Encoded protein: CASSLATARDTDTQYF.

In its sample, this clonotype was seen a few times. The chain employs TRBV2 and TRBJ1-1, with a weak D call TRBD1 (5 bases). Trimming took off 11 bases at V and 4 bases at J, with 17 bases between the two ends. This CDR3 is 13 amino acids long. Per germline, CDR1 SNHLY and CDR2 FYNNEI. The CDR3 sequence is CAGRGGGITEAFF. DNA of the CDR3: TGTGCCGGAAGGGGCGGGGGTATCACTGAAGCTTTCTTT.